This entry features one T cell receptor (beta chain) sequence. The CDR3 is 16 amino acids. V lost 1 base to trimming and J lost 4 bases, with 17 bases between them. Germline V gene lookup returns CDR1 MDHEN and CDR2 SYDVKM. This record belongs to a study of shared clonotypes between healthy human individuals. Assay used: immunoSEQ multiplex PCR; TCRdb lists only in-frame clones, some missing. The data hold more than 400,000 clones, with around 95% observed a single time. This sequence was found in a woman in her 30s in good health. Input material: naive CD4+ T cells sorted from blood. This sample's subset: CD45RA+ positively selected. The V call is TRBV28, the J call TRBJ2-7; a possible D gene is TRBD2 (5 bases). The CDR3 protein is CASSLFGDEIGYEQYF. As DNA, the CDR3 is TGTGCCAGCAGTTTATTCGGGGATGAGATCGGGTACGAGCAGTACTTC.